Presented here are 14 T cell receptor beta chains from one specimen sequenced in a study of identifying expanded T cells in peripheral blood. Clones were read by immunoSEQ multiplex PCR, and TCRdb kept only the in-frame ones, dropping some. The sample holds 85,000 to 95,000 clones, roughly 90% seen once. Sample: blood. All receptors derive from a person between 18 and 75 years old in good health.

The chain employs TRBV6-1 and TRBJ1-1; D perhaps matches TRBD1 (6 bases). V lost 4 bases to trimming and J lost 0 bases, with 15 bases between them. The germline CDR1 and CDR2 sequences are MNHNS and SASEGT. This CDR3 contains 16 residues. The CDR3 sequence is CASSGGGGVMNTEAFF. CDR3 nucleotide sequence: TGTGCCAGCAGTGGAGGGGGTGGCGTCATGAACACTGAAGCTTTCTTT.

This clone was seen more than once but under ten times. DNA of the CDR3: TGTGCCAGCAGCCGCACCACCGAGCAGTACTTC. Translating gives CASSRTTEQYF. The V call is TRBV11-1, the J call TRBJ2-7; D not resolved. In germline, CDR1 is SGHAT, CDR2 FQDESV (reference sequence). This CDR3 comprises 11 residues. V was shortened by 5 bases and J by 6 bases, with 8 bases between the two germline ends.

The chain joins TRBV5-1 to TRBJ1-1; unclear D gene. V lost 4 bases to trimming and J lost 11 bases, with 12 bases between them. Germline-derived CDR1 and CDR2 are SGHRS and YFSETQ. This CDR3 comprises 11 residues. CDR3 nucleotides: TGCGCCAGCAGCCTCGGAGATACGGCTTTCTTT. This sequence encodes CASSLGDTAFF.

V and J are TRBV6-1 and TRBJ1-5; no definite D call. The CDR3 runs to 14 residues. The germline V gene encodes CDR1 MNHNS and CDR2 SASEGT. Trimming removed 3 bases at V and 1 base at J, with 7 bases between. CDR3 sequence (DNA): TGTGCCAGCAGTGACGGGTGGAGCAATCAGCCCCAGCATTTT. Encoded protein: CASSDGWSNQPQHF.

The V call is TRBV7-9, the J call TRBJ2-1; TRBD1 matches at 11 bases. In germline, CDR1 is SEHNR, CDR2 FQNEAQ (reference sequence). V lost 5 bases, J lost 5 bases, and 8 bases stayed unmatched. The CDR3 runs to 16 residues. CDR3 sequence reads: CASSVMGQGVHNEQFF. The CDR3 DNA reads TGTGCCAGCAGCGTAATGGGACAGGGGGTTCACAATGAGCAGTTCTTC.

This clone was seen once. This chain uses TRBV5-6 with TRBJ2-1, with no clear D. Germline CDR1 is SGHDT and CDR2 is YYEEEE. There are 12 residues in the CDR3. V lost 1 base and J lost 5, with 4 bases in between. The DNA for the CDR3 is TGTGCCAGCAGCTTGTCGAACAATGAGCAGTTCTTC. This translates into CASSLSNNEQFF.

The chain links TRBV6-5 to TRBJ2-3; 9 nucleotides match TRBD2. Germline CDR1 reads MNHEY; CDR2 reads SVGAGI. V shed 0 bases and J 5 bases; nucleotides not matched to a gene: 6. This CDR3 region has 16 residues. The CDR3 sequence: CASSYSERGVEDTQYF. The CDR3 bases are TGTGCCAGCAGTTACTCCGAGCGGGGGGTGGAAGATACGCAGTATTTT.

This clone was seen just once. The chain uses TRBV5-1 and TRBJ2-5; 9 bases are a match to TRBD1. V lost 3 bases to trimming and J lost 5 bases; unmatched junction nucleotides: 11. Germline V gene lookup returns CDR1 SGHRS and CDR2 YFSETQ. The CDR3 runs to 16 residues. The CDR3 reads CASSWEPQGAEETQYF. CDR3 nucleotide sequence: TGCGCCAGCAGCTGGGAACCACAGGGGGCGGAGGAGACCCAGTACTTC.

The V call is TRBV2, the J call TRBJ1-4, with D hard to call. This CDR3 comprises 14 residues. V was clipped by 6 bases and J by 3 bases, with 11 bases between them. Germline loops: CDR1 SNHLY, CDR2 FYNNEI. The CDR3 nucleotides read TGTGCCAGCAGCCCCCCTTCGGCTAATGAAAAACTGTTTTTT. The encoded protein is CASSPPSANEKLFF.

V usage is TRBV27 and J usage is TRBJ2-1, with TRBD1 matching 9 bases. CDR1 and CDR2 (germline): MNHEY, SMNVEV (reference sequence). After removal of 5 bases from V and 1 base from J, the junction contained 12 bases not matched to a gene. The CDR3 is 18 residues long. The DNA of the CDR3 is TGTGCCAGCAGTCCGGCCCCGGGACAGGGACAATCCTACAATGAGCAGTTCTTC. This gives the protein CASSPAPGQGQSYNEQFF.

The chain uses TRBV6-4 and TRBJ2-1, with TRBD2 identical over 7 bases. The CDR3 is 14 residues long. The V and J ends lost 2 bases and 6 bases, in that order; junction bases with no gene match: 4. The germline V gene encodes CDR1 MRHNA and CDR2 SNTAGT. In DNA, the CDR3 is TGTGCCAGCAGTGACGGCAGGGAGGGCAATGAGCAGTTCTTC. It encodes CASSDGREGNEQFF.

The chain couples TRBV2 to TRBJ2-7, with unresolved D. The CDR3 extends over 12 amino acids. Per the germline V gene, CDR1 is SNHLY and CDR2 is FYNNEI. V lost 4 bases and J 7 bases, leaving 11 bases between the germline ends. CDR3 residues: CASSGPDGEQYF. Here the CDR3 DNA reads TGTGCCAGCAGTGGGCCCGATGGAGAGCAGTACTTC. The complete variable domain, with remaining parts taken from reference TRBV2 and TRBJ2-7, reads EPEVTQTPSHQVTQMGQEVILRCVPISNHLYFYWYRQILGQKVEFLVSFYNNEISEKSEIFDDQFSVERPDGSNFTLKIRSTKLEDSAMYFCASSGPDGEQYFGPGTRLTVT.

This clone appeared a single time. The chain recombines TRBV7-2 with TRBJ2-1; D is unresolved. Looked up from germline, CDR1 is SGHTA and CDR2 is FQGNSA. This CDR3 comprises 12 residues. V lost 6 bases to trimming and J lost 9 bases, with 12 bases between them. CDR3 DNA sequence: TGTGCCAGCAGTTTTGACCATACTGAGCAGTTCTTC. Amino acids: CASSFDHTEQFF.

The V gene is TRBV27, the J gene TRBJ1-2; D might be TRBD1 (6 bases). V lost 4 bases to trimming and J lost 8 bases, with 17 bases between them. Germline V gene sequence: CDR1 MNHEY, CDR2 SMNVEV (reference sequence). The CDR3 loop spans 14 amino acids. The CDR3 sequence is CASSSLTGFFGYTF. In nucleotides, the CDR3 is TGTGCCAGCAGTTCCCTAACAGGGTTCTTCGGCTACACCTTC.